This T cell receptor (beta chain) was sequenced during a study of T-cell memory formation after mild COVID-19. Regarding the study as a whole: Pre-infection memory already had some responding clones, implying cross-reactive memory joined.

TCRdb re-derived calls from the 5' RACE reads in MiXCR, one entry per CDR3 protein. The data hold 150,000 or so distinct CDR3 sequences, with roughly 15% observed a single time. The V gene lost 4 bases and the J gene lost 7 bases, with 10 bases spanning the gap. This CDR3 region has 12 residues. Looked up from germline, CDR1 is SGHAT and CDR2 is FQNNGV. This clonotype has more than one count but fewer than ten. The antigen remains unidentified. This receptor was obtained from an adult woman who had mild COVID-19 (a few samples of this study predate the infection). Cell type and time point are not known. The chain joins TRBV11-2 to TRBJ1-2; unclear D gene. What was sequenced was PBMCs or a T cell subset sorted from them (not recorded which). This chain's CDR3 is CASSSPDGGYTF. The CDR3 DNA is TGTGCCAGCAGCTCACCGGACGGTGGCTACACCTTC.